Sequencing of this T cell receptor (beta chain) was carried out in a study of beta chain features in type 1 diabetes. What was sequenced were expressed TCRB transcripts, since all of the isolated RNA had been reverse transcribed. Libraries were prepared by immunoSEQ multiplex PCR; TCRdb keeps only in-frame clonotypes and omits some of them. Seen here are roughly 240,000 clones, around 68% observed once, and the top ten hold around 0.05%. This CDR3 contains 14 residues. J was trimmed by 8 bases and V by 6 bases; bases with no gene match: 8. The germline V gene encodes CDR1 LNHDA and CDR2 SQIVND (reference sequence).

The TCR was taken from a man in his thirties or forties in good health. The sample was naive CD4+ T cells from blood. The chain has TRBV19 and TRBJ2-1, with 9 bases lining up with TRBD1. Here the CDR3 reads CASSRDRVDDEQFF. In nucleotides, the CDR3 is TGTGCCAGTAGCCGGGACAGGGTGGACGATGAGCAGTTCTTC.